Described below is a single TCR beta chain sequence and its context. The antigen is not known. The PCR had 60 Vbeta and 13 Jbeta primers. In the source study's methods: Around 10 million shared chains were among some 80 million unique TCR beta chains counted in a later analysis. Libraries were prepared by immunoSEQ multiplex PCR; TCRdb keeps only in-frame clonotypes and omits some of them. The D gene and trimming were derived from the DNA, and the V and J assignments and clone size from that table. This sample yields some 130,000 clones, of which about 78% are seen a single time; roughly 4% belongs to the top ten. These data are taken from a study of cytomegalovirus exposure and HLA in healthy donors. Overall study results and limits: The authors excluded some V segments, including TRBV6-2 and TRBV6-3, as indistinguishable. A later analysis linked a missense DCLRE1C variant to TCR beta V- and J-gene trimming. 164 TCR beta chains were listed as cytomegalovirus-associated.

Between the trimmed V and J ends, which lost 3 bases and 6 bases, there was a span of 11 bases. Germline V gene sequence: CDR1 SEHNR, CDR2 FQNEAQ (reference sequence). The CDR3 contains 14 residues. This chain connects TRBV7-9 to TRBJ1-4; D is perhaps TRBD1 (5 bases). This clonotype was obtained from a man between 45 and 60 years old in good health and CMV-seropositive. Sequencing used PBMCs. This CDR3 is CASSFVTGHEKLFF. Here the CDR3 DNA reads TGTGCCAGCAGCTTTGTTACAGGACATGAAAAACTGTTTTTT.